This entry concerns a single T cell receptor (beta chain). In the study's own analysis: Using reference gene primer amplification, nucleated cell counts were estimated. Sequencing used immunoSEQ multiplex PCR; TCRdb keeps in-frame clones, though not all of them. V, J and clone size derive from that table, while D and trimming were established from the DNA sequence. The table shows about 190,000 clones, with about 88% occurring only once. The CDR3 extends over 13 amino acids. V was clipped by 6 bases and J by 0 bases, with 8 bases between them. Germline lookup yields CDR1 MNHEY and CDR2 SVGAGI. These data come from a study of blood T cell repertoires in COVID-19. Study at large: Cohort 3 recovered donors had two negative PCRs, clearance, or symptom resolution. The study drew acute and convalescent COVID-19 samples from the United States, Italy and Spain.

This chain links TRBV6-5 with TRBJ1-1; tentative D call: TRBD1 (5 bases). The sample taken for sequencing was PBMCs or T cells enriched from blood (not recorded which). This TCR was recovered from a woman aged 40 to 50 in a cohort exposed to, infected with or recovered from COVID-19 (not recorded which). The CDR3 DNA reads as TGTGCCAGCAGCCGGGGGGTGAACACTGAAGCTTTCTTT. It is translated as CASSRGVNTEAFF.